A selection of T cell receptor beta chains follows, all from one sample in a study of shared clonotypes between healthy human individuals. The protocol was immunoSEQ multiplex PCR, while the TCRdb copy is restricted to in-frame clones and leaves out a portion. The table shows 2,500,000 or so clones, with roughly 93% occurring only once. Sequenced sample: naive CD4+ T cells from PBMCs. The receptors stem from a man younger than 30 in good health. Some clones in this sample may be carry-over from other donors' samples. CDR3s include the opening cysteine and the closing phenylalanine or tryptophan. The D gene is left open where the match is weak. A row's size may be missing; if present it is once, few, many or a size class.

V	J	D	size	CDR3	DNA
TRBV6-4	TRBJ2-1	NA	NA	CATPTAWADEQFF	TGTGCCACCCCGACGGCCTGGGCGGATGAGCAGTTCTTC
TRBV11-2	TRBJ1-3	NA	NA	CASSPQPGNTIYF	TGTGCCAGCAGCCCGCAGCCCGGAAACACCATATATTTT
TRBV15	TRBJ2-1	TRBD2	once	CATSRDYAYNEQFF	TGTGCCACCAGCCGGGACTATGCCTACAATGAGCAGTTCTTC
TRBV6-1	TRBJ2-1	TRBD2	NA	CASRALAGGPNEQFF	TGTGCCAGCAGAGCCCTAGCGGGAGGGCCCAATGAGCAGTTCTTC
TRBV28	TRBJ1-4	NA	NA	CATSSAREKLFF	TGTGCCACCTCGTCCGCGCGCGAAAAACTGTTTTTT
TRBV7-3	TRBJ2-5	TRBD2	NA	CASSLASGSGQETQYF	TGTGCCAGCAGCTTAGCTAGCGGGAGTGGGCAAGAGACCCAGTACTTC
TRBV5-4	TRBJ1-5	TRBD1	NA	CASSWDRDSNQPQHF	TGTGCCAGCAGTTGGGACAGGGACAGCAATCAGCCCCAGCATTTT
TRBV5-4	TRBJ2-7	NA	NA	CASSTGGPREQYF	TGTGCCAGCAGCACCGGGGGGCCACGGGAGCAGTACTTC
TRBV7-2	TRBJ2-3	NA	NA	CASSPVWGEDTQYF	TGTGCCAGCAGCCCAGTCTGGGGGGAAGATACGCAGTATTTT
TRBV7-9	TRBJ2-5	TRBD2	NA	CASSGRTSGIQETQYF	TGTGCCAGCAGCGGCCGGACTAGCGGGATCCAAGAGACCCAGTACTTC
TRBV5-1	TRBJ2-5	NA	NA	CASSFKQYQETQYF	TGCGCCAGCAGCTTTAAGCAGTACCAAGAGACCCAGTACTTC
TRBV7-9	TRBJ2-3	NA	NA	CASSFRGYGLTTDTQYF	TGTGCCAGCAGCTTCCGAGGTTATGGCCTCACTACAGATACGCAGTATTTT
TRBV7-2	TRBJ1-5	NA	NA	CASSLNRVENQPQHF	TGTGCCAGCAGCCTGAACAGGGTGGAAAATCAGCCCCAGCATTTT
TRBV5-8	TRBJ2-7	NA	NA	CASSLGAGPTYEQYF	TGTGCCAGCAGCTTGGGGGCGGGACCAACCTACGAGCAGTACTTC
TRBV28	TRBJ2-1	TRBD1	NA	CASSFYGQGAENEQFF	TGTGCCAGCAGTTTCTACGGGCAGGGGGCTGAAAATGAGCAGTTCTTC
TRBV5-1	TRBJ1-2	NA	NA	CASSLVTGYYGYTF	TGCGCCAGCAGCTTGGTAACAGGATACTATGGCTACACCTTC
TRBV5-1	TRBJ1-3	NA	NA	CASREGGELSGNTIYF	TGCGCCAGCCGGGAAGGGGGAGAACTCTCTGGAAACACCATATATTTT
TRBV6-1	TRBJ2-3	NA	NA	CASSVLGYTQYF	TGTGCCAGCAGTGTTCTAGGATATACGCAGTATTTT
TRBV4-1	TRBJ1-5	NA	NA	CASSPRESYSNQPQHF	TGCGCCAGCAGCCCCAGGGAGTCTTATAGCAATCAGCCCCAGCATTTT
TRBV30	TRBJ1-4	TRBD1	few	CAWSVQGGEKLFF	TGTGCCTGGAGTGTGCAGGGGGGTGAAAAACTGTTTTTT
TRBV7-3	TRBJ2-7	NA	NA	CASSLIGGTYEQYF	TGTGCCAGCAGCTTAATCGGCGGAACCTACGAGCAGTACTTC
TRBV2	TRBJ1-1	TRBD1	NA	CATVGTGRAAFF	TGTGCCACGGTAGGGACAGGTAGGGCAGCTTTCTTT
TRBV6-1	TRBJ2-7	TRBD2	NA	CASRRGGGSSYEQYF	TGTGCCAGCCGCCGGGGGGGAGGGAGCTCCTACGAGCAGTACTTC
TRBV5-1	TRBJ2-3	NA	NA	CASSSLVVSDTQYF	TGCGCCAGCAGCTCATTAGTTGTTTCAGATACGCAGTATTTT
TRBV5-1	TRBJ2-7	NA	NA	CASSLSTGSYEQYF	TGCGCCAGCAGCTTGTCCACAGGCTCCTACGAGCAGTACTTC
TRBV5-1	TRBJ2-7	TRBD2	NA	CASSLGAGTSGGYEQYF	TGCGCCAGCAGCTTGGGGGCCGGGACTAGCGGGGGGTACGAGCAGTACTTC
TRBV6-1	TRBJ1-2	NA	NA	CASSERLYGNYGYTF	TGTGCCAGCAGTGAACGGCTCTATGGCAACTATGGCTACACCTTC
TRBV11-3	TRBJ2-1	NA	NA	CASSFLYGGEQFF	TGTGCCAGCAGCTTTCTCTATGGGGGAGAGCAGTTCTTC
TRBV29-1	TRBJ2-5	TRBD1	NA	CSVVAQGEETQYF	TGCAGCGTTGTTGCCCAGGGGGAAGAGACCCAGTACTTC
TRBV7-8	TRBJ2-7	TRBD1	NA	CASSYRPGQGLSEQYF	TGTGCCAGCAGCTATCGACCGGGACAGGGTTTGTCCGAGCAGTACTTC
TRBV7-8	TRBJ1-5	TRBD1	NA	CASSPPGQGIHQPQHF	TGTGCCAGCAGCCCCCCGGGACAGGGGATCCATCAGCCCCAGCATTTT
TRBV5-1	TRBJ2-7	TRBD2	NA	CASSPGLAAPYEQYF	TGCGCCAGCAGCCCCGGACTAGCGGCACCCTACGAGCAGTACTTC
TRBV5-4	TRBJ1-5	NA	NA	CASTQRGGNQPQHF	TGTGCCAGCACCCAACGGGGCGGCAATCAGCCCCAGCATTTT
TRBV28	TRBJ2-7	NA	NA	CASSSYKTGSLYEQYF	TGTGCCAGCAGTTCGTATAAAACAGGGAGTCTCTACGAGCAGTACTTC
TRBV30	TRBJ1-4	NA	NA	CAWSYRPTTNEKLFF	TGTGCCTGGAGTTACAGGCCCACAACTAATGAAAAACTGTTTTTT
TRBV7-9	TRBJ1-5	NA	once	CASSFWDTDQPQHF	TGTGCCAGCAGCTTTTGGGACACAGATCAGCCCCAGCATTTT
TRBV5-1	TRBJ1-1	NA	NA	CASSLEAGQYTEAFF	TGCGCCAGCAGCTTGGAGGCGGGGCAGTACACTGAAGCTTTCTTT
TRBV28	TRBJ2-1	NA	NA	CASSSNWQQFF	TGTGCCAGCAGTTCAAACTGGCAGCAGTTCTTC
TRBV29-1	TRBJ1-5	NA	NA	CSVAQGSTDQPQHF	TGCAGCGTTGCCCAGGGAAGTACCGATCAGCCCCAGCATTTT
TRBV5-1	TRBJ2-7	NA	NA	CASSLRGGSGYEQYF	TGCGCCAGCAGCTTGCGAGGGGGGTCGGGGTACGAGCAGTACTTC
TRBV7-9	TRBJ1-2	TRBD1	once	CASTWTGVIYGYTF	TGTGCCAGCACGTGGACAGGGGTTATATATGGCTACACCTTC
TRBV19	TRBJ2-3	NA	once	CASSTFPRRDTDTQYF	TGTGCCAGTAGCACTTTCCCCCGGAGGGACACAGATACGCAGTATTTT
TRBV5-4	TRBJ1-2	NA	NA	CASSSGGTLGYGYTF	TGTGCCAGCAGCTCGGGGGGTACTCTCGGCTATGGCTACACCTTC
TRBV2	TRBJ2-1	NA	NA	CASSDEGSYNEQFF	TGTGCCAGCAGTGACGAGGGATCCTACAATGAGCAGTTCTTC
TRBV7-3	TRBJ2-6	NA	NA	CASSLVPSGANVLTF	TGTGCCAGCAGCTTAGTTCCGTCTGGGGCCAACGTCCTGACTTTC
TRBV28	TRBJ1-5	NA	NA	CASSSRQVYSNQPQHF	TGTGCCAGCAGTTCGCGACAGGTCTATAGCAATCAGCCCCAGCATTTT
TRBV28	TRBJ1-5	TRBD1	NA	CASSGETGGGNQPQHF	TGTGCCAGCAGCGGCGAGACAGGGGGCGGCAATCAGCCCCAGCATTTT
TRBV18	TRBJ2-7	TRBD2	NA	CASSPGTSGSYEQYF	TGTGCCAGCTCACCCGGGACTAGCGGGTCCTACGAGCAGTACTTC
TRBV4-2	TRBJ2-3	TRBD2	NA	CASSQELAGGPIDTQYF	TGTGCCAGCAGCCAAGAGCTAGCGGGAGGGCCAATAGATACGCAGTATTTT
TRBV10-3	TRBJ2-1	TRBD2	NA	CAISDKREIEQFF	TGTGCCATCAGTGATAAGCGGGAGATTGAGCAGTTCTTC
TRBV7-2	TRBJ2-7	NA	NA	CASSLRTLNYEQYF	TGTGCCAGCAGCTTGCGGACTCTCAACTACGAGCAGTACTTC
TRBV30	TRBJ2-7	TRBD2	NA	CAWSSGRLAGGPDYEQYF	TGTGCCTGGAGCAGCGGTCGACTAGCGGGAGGACCTGACTACGAGCAGTACTTC
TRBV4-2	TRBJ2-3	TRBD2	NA	CASSPSGSADTQYF	TGTGCCAGCAGCCCTAGCGGGAGTGCAGATACGCAGTATTTT
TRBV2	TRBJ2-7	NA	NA	CASNRRVGAYEQYF	TGTGCCAGCAACCGGCGGGTGGGGGCCTACGAGCAGTACTTC
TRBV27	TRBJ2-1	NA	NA	CASSFIPGLSSTRGYNEQFF	TGTGCCAGCAGTTTCATACCAGGGTTGAGTAGCACTAGGGGGTACAATGAGCAGTTCTTC